The rows below give T cell receptor beta chains drawn from one sample of a study of blood T cell repertoires in COVID-19. Here immunoSEQ multiplex PCR was the method, and the copy in TCRdb shows in-frame clones only, minus some. The sample holds over 95,000 clones, less than 90% seen once. Material for sequencing was peripheral blood. The receptors originated from a man in his 70s with active or convalescent COVID-19. CDR3s include the opening cysteine and the closing phenylalanine or tryptophan. The order of the fields is clone size, V gene, J gene, D gene, CDR3 DNA, CDR3 protein. The D gene is left open where the match is weak. Not all rows give a size; the values are once, few, many and, for expanded clones, a class.

-	TRBV27	TRBJ2-7	-	TGTGCCAGCAGTTTAGGGCAGGGGCAGGGCGAGCAGTACTTC	CASSLGQGQGEQYF
-	TRBV27	TRBJ2-5	TRBD1	TGTGCCAGCAGTTCGACTACAGGGGCTTTGGGGCAAGAGACCCAGTACTTC	CASSSTTGALGQETQYF
-	TRBV18	TRBJ2-2	-	TGTGCCAGCTCGTTATCGGCCAGGGGACGGGCGAACACCGGGGAGCTGTTTTTT	CASSLSARGRANTGELFF
-	TRBV18	TRBJ1-1	-	TGTGCCAGCTCACCAGACCGGGACACTGAAGCTTTCTTT	CASSPDRDTEAFF
few	TRBV6-2/TRBV6-3	TRBJ1-6	TRBD1	TGTGCCAGCAGTAGCTCGACAGGGGAGGTGTATAATTCACCCCTCCACTTT	CASSSSTGEVYNSPLHF
-	TRBV6-6	TRBJ1-2	TRBD1	TGTGCCAGCAGCCGCTCACAGGGGGACTACTATGGCTACACCTTC	CASSRSQGDYYGYTF
-	TRBV5-1	TRBJ2-7	-	TGCGCCAGCAGCTTGGGCGGTTCAAGCTCCTACGAGCAGTACTTC	CASSLGGSSSYEQYF
-	TRBV24-1	TRBJ1-4	-	TGTGCCACCAGTGATGGCGCCCGGAGAGCTTCGAATGAAAAACTGTTTTTT	CATSDGARRASNEKLFF
-	TRBV7-2	TRBJ2-5	-	TGTGCCAGCAGCTCCCAGGGGCCTGGGGAGACCCAGTACTTC	CASSSQGPGETQYF
-	TRBV29-1	TRBJ1-1	TRBD1	TGCAGCGTTTTTCCAGGACAGGGGGCAACTGAAGCTTTCTTT	CSVFPGQGATEAFF
-	TRBV11-3	TRBJ2-1	TRBD2	TGTGCCAGCAGCTCCTATAGCGGGGGCAAATCCTACAATGAGCAGTTCTTC	CASSSYSGGKSYNEQFF
few	TRBV19	TRBJ2-3	TRBD2	TGTGCCAGTAGTATGGACGGCGGGGGGGCGGGTTCCGATACGCAGTATTTT	CASSMDGGGAGSDTQYF
-	TRBV5-4	TRBJ1-1	TRBD1	TGTGCCAGCAGCTTTCCGCAGGGGGCTGAAGCTTTCTTT	CASSFPQGAEAFF
-	TRBV5-1	TRBJ2-7	-	TGCGCCAGCAGCTTGGATAGCGGACCTACGGAGCAGTACTTC	CASSLDSGPTEQYF
-	TRBV9	TRBJ1-2	TRBD1	TGTGCCAGCAGCGTTGACCCGGGACAGGGGGCTTATGGCTACACCTTC	CASSVDPGQGAYGYTF
-	TRBV3-1/TRBV3-2	TRBJ2-7	-	TGTGCCAGCAGCCAAGCCCCTGCGGGGAAGTACGAGCAGTACTTC	CASSQAPAGKYEQYF
-	TRBV6-6	TRBJ2-7	-	TGTGCCAGCAAGAGACCAGGACAGCCGACCTCCTACGAGCAGTACTTC	CASKRPGQPTSYEQYF
few	TRBV25-1	TRBJ1-4	TRBD1	TGTGCCAGCAGTGAACGGACAGGGAGTGCAACTAATGAAAAACTGTTTTTT	CASSERTGSATNEKLFF
-	TRBV28	TRBJ1-3	-	TGTGCCAGCAGTTTAGGTGACAGTCCCTCTGGAAACACCATATATTTT	CASSLGDSPSGNTIYF
few	TRBV5-1	TRBJ2-2	-	TGCGCCAGCAGCCTGACAGTCTCGAACACCGGGGAGCTGTTTTTT	CASSLTVSNTGELFF
-	TRBV30	TRBJ2-5	TRBD2	TGTGCCTGGAGTGATGGTACTAGCGGGGGGAAAGAGACCCAGTACTTC	CAWSDGTSGGKETQYF
-	TRBV18	TRBJ2-6	-	TGTGCCAGCTCCTCCTCTGGGGCCAACGTCCTGACTTTC	CASSSSGANVLTF
-	TRBV2	TRBJ2-7	TRBD1	TGTGCCAGCAGTGAGCAGACAGGGGCCTACGAGCAGTACTTC	CASSEQTGAYEQYF
-	TRBV12-3/TRBV12-4	TRBJ1-6	TRBD1	TGTGCCAGCAGTACGGGACAGGGATCACCCCTCCACTTT	CASSTGQGSPLHF
-	TRBV18	TRBJ2-7	-	TGTGCCAGCTCACCACTGAACCTCCCCGGGGAGCAGTACTTC	CASSPLNLPGEQYF
-	TRBV30	TRBJ2-5	-	TGTGCCTGGAGTAAGACTGGATCAGAGACCCAGTACTTC	CAWSKTGSETQYF
-	TRBV4-2	TRBJ2-1	TRBD2	TGTGCCAGCAGCCAGGGACAGACTAGCGGGGGGGACAATGAGCAGTTCTTC	CASSQGQTSGGDNEQFF
-	TRBV30	TRBJ2-7	-	TGTGCCTGGAGTGATATGGGGGCCGGCGAGCAGTACTTC	CAWSDMGAGEQYF
once	TRBV5-1	TRBJ1-2	-	TGCGCCAGCAGCGGGCCAGCTAACTATGGCTACACCTTC	CASSGPANYGYTF
-	TRBV5-1	TRBJ2-3	TRBD2	TGCGCCAGCAGCGATCTTCCAGGGAGGGGCACAGATACGCAGTATTTT	CASSDLPGRGTDTQYF
-	TRBV18	TRBJ2-5	TRBD1	TGTGCCAGCTCACCATTACAGGGGGGAGAGACCCAGTACTTC	CASSPLQGGETQYF
-	TRBV7-2	TRBJ1-1	TRBD1	TGTGCCAGCAGCCTTGAACAGGGGACGTGGAGGACTGAAGCTTTCTTT	CASSLEQGTWRTEAFF
-	TRBV3-1/TRBV3-2	TRBJ1-1	-	TGTGCCAGCAGCCAACTCGACATGGCTGAAGCTTTCTTT	CASSQLDMAEAFF
-	TRBV5-1	TRBJ2-7	TRBD2	TGCGCCAGCAGCCTCATTTTGGGGGGGACCGGGTACGAGCAGTACTTC	CASSLILGGTGYEQYF
-	TRBV19	TRBJ2-2	-	TGTGCCAGTAGTATCCGTTCCGGGGAGCTGTTTTTT	CASSIRSGELFF
-	TRBV24-1	TRBJ1-1	-	TGTGCCACCAGTGCCGCGGGTGGGAACACTGAAGCTTTCTTT	CATSAAGGNTEAFF
-	TRBV6-2/TRBV6-3	TRBJ1-2	TRBD1	TGTGCCAGCAGTTACTCGGGACAGGAATACTATGGCTACACCTTC	CASSYSGQEYYGYTF
-	TRBV11-2	TRBJ2-4	-	TGTGCCAGCAGCTTAGACCTATCAAGATTTCAGTACTTC	CASSLDLSRFQYF
once	TRBV21-1	TRBJ1-5	-	TGTGCCAGCAGCCGCAAATGTAACGGGAATCAGCCCCAGCATTTT	CASSRKCNGNQPQHF
-	TRBV7-2	TRBJ1-4	-	TGTGCCAGCAGCTTAATGCAGACAACTAATGAAAAACTGTTTTTT	CASSLMQTTNEKLFF
-	TRBV5-1	TRBJ2-7	-	TGCGCCACCGCGCGGGGGCTGAACTACGAGCAGTACTTC	CATARGLNYEQYF
-	TRBV30	TRBJ1-4	TRBD1	TGTGCCTGGGGCTGGACAGGGCCTCGGGAAAAACTGTTTTTT	CAWGWTGPREKLFF
-	TRBV5-4	TRBJ2-5	TRBD1	TGTGCCAGCAGCTCCACAGGGGTACAAGAGACCCAGTACTTC	CASSSTGVQETQYF
-	TRBV5-5	TRBJ1-2	TRBD1	TGTGCCAGCAGCTCCGCCCAGACAGGGCCTTACTATGGCTACACCTTC	CASSSAQTGPYYGYTF
-	TRBV19	TRBJ2-5	-	TGTGCCAGTAGTGCGGGACGCCTGGCGGAGACCCAGTACTTC	CASSAGRLAETQYF
-	TRBV5-4	TRBJ1-6	TRBD1	TGTGCCAGCAGCTTGTCGGGACAGGGGAATTCACCCCTCCACTTT	CASSLSGQGNSPLHF
-	TRBV6-2/TRBV6-3	TRBJ2-7	-	TGTGCCAGCAGTTACTCGATTAGTTTTGGCTACGAGCAGTACTTC	CASSYSISFGYEQYF
-	TRBV2	TRBJ2-7	-	TGTGCCAGCATAGCTACTTCGGGGGGCTTATCCTACGAGCAGTACTTC	CASIATSGGLSYEQYF
-	TRBV29-1	TRBJ1-2	TRBD1	TGCAGCGTTCCGGACAGGCACTATGGCTACACCTTC	CSVPDRHYGYTF
-	TRBV9	TRBJ2-3	TRBD2	TGTGCCAGCAGCGTAAGCGGGGGGCTGAACACAGATACGCAGTATTTT	CASSVSGGLNTDTQYF
-	TRBV6-2/TRBV6-3	TRBJ2-3	TRBD2	TGTGCCAGCAGTTACGGCCTAGCGGGGGGGCCAGTCACCCGAGATACGCAGTATTTT	CASSYGLAGGPVTRDTQYF